The entry that follows covers one TCR beta chain sequence. As yet, its antigen is unknown. This sample is drawn from a study of cytomegalovirus exposure and HLA in healthy donors. General study results and limits: Upon later analysis, HLA-associated TCR beta chains proved more clonally expanded than other, equally common chains. A later analysis found common viral pathogens apparently linked to several of the most significant clusters. Presence/absence analyses assumed roughly uniform sequencing depth across donors, which may not hold. HLA alleles showed associations with some 17,000 TCR beta sequences in a later analysis, at a 0.05 false discovery rate.

A multiplex PCR was run with 60 Vbeta primers and 13 Jbeta primers. Using immunoSEQ multiplex PCR, the repertoire was profiled, and TCRdb retains in-frame clones only, with some absent. The sample has about 200,000 clones, approximately 70% seen once. V was shortened by 5 bases and J by 0 bases, with 10 bases between the two germline ends. Germline V CDR1 and CDR2: LNHDA, SQIVND (reference sequence). This CDR3 contains 15 residues. The chain has TRBV19 and TRBJ1-4, with a tentative D call TRBD1 (6 bases). Material: PBMCs. This receptor was identified in a middle-aged man in good health and CMV-seropositive. The CDR3 here is CASSSTGSTNEKLFF. CDR3 nucleotide sequence: TGTGCCAGTAGTTCCACAGGGTCAACTAATGAAAAACTGTTTTTT. The complete variable domain, with remaining parts taken from reference TRBV19 and TRBJ1-4, reads DGGITQSPKYLFRKEGQNVTLSCEQNLNHDAMYWYRQDPGQGLRLIYYSQIVNDFQKGDIAEGYSVSREKKESFPLTVTSAQKNPTAFYLCASSSTGSTNEKLFFGSGTQLSVL.